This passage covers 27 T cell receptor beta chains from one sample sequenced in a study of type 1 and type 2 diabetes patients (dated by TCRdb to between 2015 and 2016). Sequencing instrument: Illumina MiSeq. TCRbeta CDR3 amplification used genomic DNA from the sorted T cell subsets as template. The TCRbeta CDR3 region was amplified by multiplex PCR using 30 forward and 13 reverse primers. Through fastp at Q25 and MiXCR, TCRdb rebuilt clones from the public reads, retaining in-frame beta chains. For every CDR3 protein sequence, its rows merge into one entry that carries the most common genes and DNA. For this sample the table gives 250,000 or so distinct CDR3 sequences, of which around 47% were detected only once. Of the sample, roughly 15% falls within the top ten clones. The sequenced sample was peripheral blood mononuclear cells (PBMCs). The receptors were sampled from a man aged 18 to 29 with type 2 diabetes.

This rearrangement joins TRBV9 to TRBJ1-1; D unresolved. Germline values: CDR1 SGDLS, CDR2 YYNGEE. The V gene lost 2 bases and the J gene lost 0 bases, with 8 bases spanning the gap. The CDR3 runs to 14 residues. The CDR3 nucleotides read TGTGCCAGCAGCGTTCAGGAGATGAACACTGAAGCTTTCTTT. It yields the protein CASSVQEMNTEAFF.

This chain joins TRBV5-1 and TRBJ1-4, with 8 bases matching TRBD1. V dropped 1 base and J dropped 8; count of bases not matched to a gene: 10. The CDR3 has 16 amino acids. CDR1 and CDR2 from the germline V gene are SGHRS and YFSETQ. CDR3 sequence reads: CASSLLGQGGEEKLFF. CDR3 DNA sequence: TGCGCCAGCAGCTTGCTCGGACAGGGAGGGGAGGAAAAACTGTTTTTT.

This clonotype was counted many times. CDR3 nucleotide sequence: TGTGCCAGCAGCCCGAGGGGCAGGGAGTACGAGCAGTACTTC. Amino acids: CASSPRGREYEQYF. The rearrangement uses TRBV7-8 and TRBJ2-7; possibly TRBD1 or TRBD2 for D (5 bases each). From germline, CDR1 is SGHVS and CDR2 FQNEAQ. V lost 5 bases, J lost 4 bases, and 15 bases lay in between. The CDR3 contains 14 residues.

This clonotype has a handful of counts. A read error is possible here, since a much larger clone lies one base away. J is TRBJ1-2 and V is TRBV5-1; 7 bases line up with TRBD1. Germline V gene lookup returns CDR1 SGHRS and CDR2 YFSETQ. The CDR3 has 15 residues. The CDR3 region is CASSPRTGQIEGYAF. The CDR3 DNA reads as TGCGCCAGCAGCCCACGGACAGGCCAAATCGAGGGCTACGCCTTC.

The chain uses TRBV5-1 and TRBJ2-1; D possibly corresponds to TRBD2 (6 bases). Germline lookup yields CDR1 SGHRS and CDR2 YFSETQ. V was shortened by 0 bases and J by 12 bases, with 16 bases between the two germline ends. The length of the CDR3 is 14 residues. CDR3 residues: CASSLADYGSRQFF. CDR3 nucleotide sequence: TGCGCCAGCAGCTTGGCGGACTACGGTTCCAGGCAGTTCTTC.

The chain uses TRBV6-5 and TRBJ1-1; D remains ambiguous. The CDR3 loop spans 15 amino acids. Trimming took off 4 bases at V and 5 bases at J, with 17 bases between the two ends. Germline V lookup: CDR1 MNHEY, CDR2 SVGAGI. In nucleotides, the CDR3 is TGTGCCAGCAGTTTTAGAGGCCTCTATGGTACTGAAGCTTTCTTT. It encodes CASSFRGLYGTEAFF.

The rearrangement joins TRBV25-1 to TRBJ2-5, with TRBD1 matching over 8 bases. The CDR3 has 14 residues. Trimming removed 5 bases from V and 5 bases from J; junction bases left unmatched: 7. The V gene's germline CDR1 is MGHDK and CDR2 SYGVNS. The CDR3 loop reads CASSRTGRAETQYF. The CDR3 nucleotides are TGTGCCAGCAGTCGGACAGGGAGAGCGGAGACCCAGTACTTC. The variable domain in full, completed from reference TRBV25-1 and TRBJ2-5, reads EADIYQTPRYLVIGTGKKITLECSQTMGHDKMYWYQQDPGMELHLIHYSYGVNSTEKGDLSSESTVSRIRTEHFPLTLESARPSHTSQYLCASSRTGRAETQYFGPGTRLLVL.

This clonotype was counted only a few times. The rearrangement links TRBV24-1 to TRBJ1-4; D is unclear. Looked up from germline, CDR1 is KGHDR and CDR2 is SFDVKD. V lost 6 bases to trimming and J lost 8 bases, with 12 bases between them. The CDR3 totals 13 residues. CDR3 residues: CATSTHGSEKLFF. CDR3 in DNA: TGTGCCACCAGTACCCATGGGTCCGAAAAACTGTTTTTT.

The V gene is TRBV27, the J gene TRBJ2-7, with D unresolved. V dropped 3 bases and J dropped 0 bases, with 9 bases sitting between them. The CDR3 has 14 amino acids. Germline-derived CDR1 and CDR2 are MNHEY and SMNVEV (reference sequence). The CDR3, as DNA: TGTGCCAGCAGTTTCGACGGACCCTCCTACGAGCAGTACTTC. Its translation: CASSFDGPSYEQYF.

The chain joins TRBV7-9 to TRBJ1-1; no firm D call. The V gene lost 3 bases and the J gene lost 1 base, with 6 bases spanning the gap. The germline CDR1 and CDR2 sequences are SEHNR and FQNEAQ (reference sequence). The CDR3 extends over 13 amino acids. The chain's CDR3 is CASSFDTNTEAFF. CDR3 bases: TGTGCCAGCAGCTTTGACACGAACACTGAAGCTTTCTTT.

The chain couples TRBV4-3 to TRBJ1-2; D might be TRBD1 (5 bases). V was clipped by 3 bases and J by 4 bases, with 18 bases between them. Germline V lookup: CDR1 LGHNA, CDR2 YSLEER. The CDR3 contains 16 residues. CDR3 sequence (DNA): TGCGCCAGCAGCCAGGATATGGTTAGGGGTGGCTATGGCTACACCTTC. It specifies CASSQDMVRGGYGYTF.

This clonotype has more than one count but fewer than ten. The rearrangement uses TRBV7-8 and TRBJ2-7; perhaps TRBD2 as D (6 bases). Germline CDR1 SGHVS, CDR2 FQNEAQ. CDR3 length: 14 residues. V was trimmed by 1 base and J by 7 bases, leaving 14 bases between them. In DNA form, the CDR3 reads TGTGCCAGCAGCTTAGTGGGACGAGGAGGGGAGCAGTACTTC. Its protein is CASSLVGRGGEQYF.

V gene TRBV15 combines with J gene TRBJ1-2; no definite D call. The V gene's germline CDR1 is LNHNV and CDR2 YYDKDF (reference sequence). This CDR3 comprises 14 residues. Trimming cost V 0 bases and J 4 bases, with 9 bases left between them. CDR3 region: CATSRDGMAYGYTF. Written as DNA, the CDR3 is TGTGCCACCAGCAGAGATGGCATGGCCTATGGCTACACCTTC.

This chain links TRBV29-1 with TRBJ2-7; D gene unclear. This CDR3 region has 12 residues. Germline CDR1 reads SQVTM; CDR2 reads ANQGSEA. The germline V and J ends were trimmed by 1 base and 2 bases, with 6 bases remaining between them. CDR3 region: CSVEGATYEQYF. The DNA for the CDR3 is TGCAGCGTTGAAGGGGCAACCTACGAGCAGTACTTC.

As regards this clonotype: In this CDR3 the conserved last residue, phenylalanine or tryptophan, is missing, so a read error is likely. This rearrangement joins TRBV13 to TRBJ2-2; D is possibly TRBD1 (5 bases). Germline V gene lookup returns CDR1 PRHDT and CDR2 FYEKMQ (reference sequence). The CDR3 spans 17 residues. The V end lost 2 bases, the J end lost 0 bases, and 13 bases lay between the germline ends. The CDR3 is CASSLSKGVPNTGELFS. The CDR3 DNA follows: TGTGCCAGCAGCTTATCTAAAGGGGTCCCGAACACCGGGGAGCTGTTTTCT.

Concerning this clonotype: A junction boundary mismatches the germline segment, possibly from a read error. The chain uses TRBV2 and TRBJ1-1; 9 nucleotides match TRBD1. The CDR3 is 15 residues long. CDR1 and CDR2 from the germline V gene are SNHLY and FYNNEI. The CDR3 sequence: CDSRRTGDMNTEAFF. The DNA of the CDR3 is TGTGACAGCAGGAGGACAGGGGACATGAACACTGAAGCTTTCTTT.

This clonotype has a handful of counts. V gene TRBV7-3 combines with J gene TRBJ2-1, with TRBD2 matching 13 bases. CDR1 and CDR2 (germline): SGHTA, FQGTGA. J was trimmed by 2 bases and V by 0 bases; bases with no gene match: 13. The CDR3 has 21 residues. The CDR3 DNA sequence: TGTGCCAGCAGCTTAACTGGGCCCGGACTAGCGGGAGATGGCCCCTACAATGAGCAGTTCTTC. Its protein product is CASSLTGPGLAGDGPYNEQFF.

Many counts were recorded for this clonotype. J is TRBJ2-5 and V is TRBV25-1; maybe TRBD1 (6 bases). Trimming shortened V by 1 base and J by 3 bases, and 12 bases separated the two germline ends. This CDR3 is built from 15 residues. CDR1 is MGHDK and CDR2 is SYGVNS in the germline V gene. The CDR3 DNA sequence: TGTGCCAGCAGTGAATCCTGGGACAACGAAGAGACCCAGTACTTC. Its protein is CASSESWDNEETQYF.

CDR3 nucleotides: TGTGCCAGCAGTTTTAACGCTCGGGACTGGTTTAATTCACCCCTCCACTTT. This translates into CASSFNARDWFNSPLHF. The V and J genes are TRBV28 and TRBJ1-6, with D possibly TRBD1 on 5 matching bases. Looked up from germline, CDR1 is MDHEN and CDR2 is SYDVKM. The germline V and J ends were trimmed by 3 bases and 6 bases, with 18 bases remaining between them. This CDR3 is built from 17 residues.

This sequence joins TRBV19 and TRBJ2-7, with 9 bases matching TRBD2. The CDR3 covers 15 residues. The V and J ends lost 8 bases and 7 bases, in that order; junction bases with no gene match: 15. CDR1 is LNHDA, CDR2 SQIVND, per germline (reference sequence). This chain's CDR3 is CASRRLADQWLEQYF. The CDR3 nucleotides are TGTGCCAGTCGCAGACTAGCGGATCAGTGGTTGGAGCAGTACTTC.

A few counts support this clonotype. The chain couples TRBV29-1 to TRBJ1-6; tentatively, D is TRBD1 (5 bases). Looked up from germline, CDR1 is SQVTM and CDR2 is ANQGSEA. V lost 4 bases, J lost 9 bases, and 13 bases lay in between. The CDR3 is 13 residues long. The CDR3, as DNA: TGCAGCGTTGGAGAGGGGTGGAGTTCACCCCTCCACTTT. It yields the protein CSVGEGWSSPLHF.

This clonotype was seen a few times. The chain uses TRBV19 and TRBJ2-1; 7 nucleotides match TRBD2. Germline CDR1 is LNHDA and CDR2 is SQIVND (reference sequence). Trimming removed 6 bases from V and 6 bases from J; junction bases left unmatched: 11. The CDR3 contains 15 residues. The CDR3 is CASRLEASGINEQFF. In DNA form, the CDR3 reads TGTGCCAGTAGGCTTGAGGCTAGCGGCATCAATGAGCAGTTCTTC.

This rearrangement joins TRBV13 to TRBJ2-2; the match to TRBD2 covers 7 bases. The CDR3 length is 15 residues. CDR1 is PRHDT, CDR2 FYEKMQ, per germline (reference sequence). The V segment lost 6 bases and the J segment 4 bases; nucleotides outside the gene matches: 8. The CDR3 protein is CASRYLADFTGELFF. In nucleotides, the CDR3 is TGTGCCAGCAGATACCTAGCGGACTTCACCGGGGAGCTGTTTTTT.

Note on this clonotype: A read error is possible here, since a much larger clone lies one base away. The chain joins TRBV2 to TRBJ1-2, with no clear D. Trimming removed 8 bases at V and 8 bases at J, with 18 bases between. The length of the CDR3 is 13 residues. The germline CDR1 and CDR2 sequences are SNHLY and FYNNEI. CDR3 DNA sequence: TGTGCCAGCTCGGAGCGATTCATAAGGGGCTACACCTTC. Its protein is CASSERFIRGYTF. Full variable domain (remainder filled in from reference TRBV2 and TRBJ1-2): EPEVTQTPSHQVTQMGQEVILRCVPISNHLYFYWYRQILGQKVEFLVSFYNNEISEKSEIFDDQFSVERPDGSNFTLKIRSTKLEDSAMYFCASSERFIRGYTFGSGTRLTVV.

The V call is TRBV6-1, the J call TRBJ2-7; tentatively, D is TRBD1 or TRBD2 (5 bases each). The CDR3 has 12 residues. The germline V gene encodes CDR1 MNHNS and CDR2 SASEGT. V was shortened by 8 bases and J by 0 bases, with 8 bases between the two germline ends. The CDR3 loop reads CASRDGSYEQYF. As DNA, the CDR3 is TGTGCCAGCCGGGACGGCTCCTACGAGCAGTACTTC.

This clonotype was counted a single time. The CDR3 DNA reads as TGTGCCAGTAGTCCTTCTGGGACAGGGGTGGGCAATGAGCAGTTCTTC. This translates into CASSPSGTGVGNEQFF. The chain joins TRBV19 to TRBJ2-1; 10 nucleotides match TRBD1. Trimming cost V 5 bases and J 6 bases; bases outside gene matches: 10. The CDR3 extends over 16 amino acids. Germline V gene lookup returns CDR1 LNHDA and CDR2 SQIVND (reference sequence).

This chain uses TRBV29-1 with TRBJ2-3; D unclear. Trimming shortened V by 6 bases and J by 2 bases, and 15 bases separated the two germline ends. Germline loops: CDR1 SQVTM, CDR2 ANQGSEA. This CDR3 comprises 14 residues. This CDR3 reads CSVRSRLTTDTQYF. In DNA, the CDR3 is TGCAGCGTCCGGTCCAGACTTACCACAGATACGCAGTATTTT.